This TCR beta chain was profiled in a study of beta chain features in type 1 diabetes. Investigators reverse transcribed all isolated RNA, so they sequenced expressed TCRB transcripts. Sequenced by immunoSEQ multiplex PCR; TCRdb stores in-frame clones only, minus some. The table records around 180,000 clones, roughly an eighth of them present only once. This receptor was identified in a woman aged 18-29 years in good health. What was sequenced was central memory CD4+ T cells from blood.

CDR3 sequence (DNA): TGTGCCTGGAGTTACAGGCAAGCGCAGGATTTGCCCCAGCATTTT. Its protein is CAWSYRQAQDLPQHF. This chain links TRBV30 with TRBJ1-5, with a possible D match to TRBD1 (5 bases). CDR1 and CDR2 (germline): GTSNPN, SVGIG (reference sequence). V was trimmed by 2 bases and J by 9 bases, leaving 20 bases between them. The CDR3 runs to 15 residues.